The following is a T cell receptor beta chain sequence with its context. Antigen: not known. In germline, CDR1 is MNHNS, CDR2 SASEGT. V lost 10 bases to trimming and J lost 3 bases; unmatched junction nucleotides: 9. The CDR3 runs 13 residues. Use of 60 Vbeta and 13 Jbeta primers characterized the PCR. The assay was immunoSEQ multiplex PCR, and TCRdb's table has in-frame clones only and misses some. Among 75,000 to 90,000 clones, about a tenth were seen once, and the ten largest hold almost 25%. The data stem from a study of cytomegalovirus exposure and HLA in healthy donors. Study results and caveats: Accurate HLA-A and HLA-B prediction from TCR beta sequences was reported for most subjects. Sequencing likely generated an artifact that appeared as a cluster of highly shared sequence variants.

The TCR originated in a man aged 55 to 70 in good health and CMV-seropositive. The rearrangement links TRBV6-1 to TRBJ2-7; 7 nucleotides match TRBD2. The sample taken for sequencing was PBMCs. The CDR3 loop is CATAGTTIYEQYF. The CDR3 DNA reads TGTGCCACCGCTGGGACTACGATCTACGAGCAGTACTTC.